The TCR beta chain under discussion was sequenced for a study of CD8+ T cells in alopecia areata. The study, taken as a whole, reports: Tofacitinib significantly reduced both scalp clonality and expanded CD8+ clones among the top 100.

The authors extracted RNA and reverse transcribed it into cDNA as the sequencing template. Method: immunoSEQ multiplex PCR; TCRdb's copy keeps in-frame clones and lacks some. The sample holds roughly 250,000 clones, 50% to 75% seen once. CDR3 size: 13 residues. Trimming left V 0 bases short and J 5 bases short, with 8 bases between. Germline CDR1 and CDR2: GTSNPN and SVGIG (reference sequence). This clone turned up a few times. Its antigen is unknown. Sample treatment: oral pan-JAK inhibitor, 5-10 mg twice daily. Lesional scalp punch biopsies and peripheral blood came from alopecia areata patients. The rearrangement uses TRBV30 and TRBJ1-5; D is ambiguous. The material sequenced was CD4+ T cells sorted from blood, taken at week 52, from a patient treated with tofacitinib. This clonotype was sampled from a human donor with alopecia areata. CDR3 nucleotides: TGTGCCTGGAGTGTCGGCAGTGATCAGCCCCAGCATTTT. It encodes CAWSVGSDQPQHF.